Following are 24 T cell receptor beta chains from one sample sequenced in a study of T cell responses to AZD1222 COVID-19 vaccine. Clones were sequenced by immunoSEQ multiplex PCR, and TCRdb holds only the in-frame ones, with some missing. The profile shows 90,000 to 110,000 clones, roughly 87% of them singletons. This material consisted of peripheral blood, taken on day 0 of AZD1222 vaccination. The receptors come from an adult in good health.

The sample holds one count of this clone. The CDR3 DNA sequence: TGCGCCAGCAGCGAGGGGGCCGCGATAAACACCATATATTTT. Protein product: CASSEGAAINTIYF. The chain carries TRBV5-1 and TRBJ1-3; 7 bases line up with TRBD1. With 4 bases clipped from V and 6 bases from J, the junction kept 7 bases outside the gene matches. Germline V gene sequence: CDR1 SGHRS, CDR2 YFSETQ. This CDR3 is 14 amino acids long. Variable domain in full (rest from reference TRBV5-1 and TRBJ1-3): KAGVTQTPRYLIKTRGQQVTLSCSPISGHRSVSWYQQTPGQGLQFLFEYFSETQRNKGNFPGRFSGRQFSNSRSEMNVSTLELGDSALYLCASSEGAAINTIYFGEGSWLTVV.

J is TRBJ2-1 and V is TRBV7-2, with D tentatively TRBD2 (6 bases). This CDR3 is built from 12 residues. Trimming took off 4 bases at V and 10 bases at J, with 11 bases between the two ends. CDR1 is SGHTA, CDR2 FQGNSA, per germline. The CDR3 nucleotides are TGTGCCAGCAGCTCGACTAGTTGGGAGCAGTTCTTC. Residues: CASSSTSWEQFF.

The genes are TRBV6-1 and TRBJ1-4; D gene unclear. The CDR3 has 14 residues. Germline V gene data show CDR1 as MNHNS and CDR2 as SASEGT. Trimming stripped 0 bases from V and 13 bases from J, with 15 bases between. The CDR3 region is CASSEAETSDGLFF. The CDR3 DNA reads TGTGCCAGCAGTGAAGCCGAGACGTCGGACGGACTGTTTTTT.

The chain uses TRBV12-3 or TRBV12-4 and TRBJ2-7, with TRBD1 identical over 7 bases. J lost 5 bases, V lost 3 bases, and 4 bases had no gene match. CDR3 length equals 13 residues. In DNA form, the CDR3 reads TGTGCCAGCAGTTTTGGGACAGCTGACGAGCAGTACTTC. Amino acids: CASSFGTADEQYF.

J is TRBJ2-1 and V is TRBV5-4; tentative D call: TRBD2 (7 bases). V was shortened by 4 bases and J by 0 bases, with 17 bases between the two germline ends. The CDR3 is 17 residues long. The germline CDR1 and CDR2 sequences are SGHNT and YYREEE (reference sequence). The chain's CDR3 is CASSPAGDYSSYNEQFF. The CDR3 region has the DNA TGTGCCAGCAGCCCCGCAGGGGACTACAGCTCCTACAATGAGCAGTTCTTC.

CDR3 DNA: TGTGCCAGCAGCCAAGAAAGCGGCGCTAACTATGGCTACACCTTC. Amino acid sequence: CASSQESGANYGYTF. The chain recombines TRBV3-1 (or the pseudogene TRBV3-2) with TRBJ1-2; D is ambiguous. CDR1 LGHDT and CDR2 YNNKEL come from the germline V gene (reference sequence). Trimming pared 0 bases from V and 0 bases from J, leaving 8 bases between. The CDR3 spans 15 residues.

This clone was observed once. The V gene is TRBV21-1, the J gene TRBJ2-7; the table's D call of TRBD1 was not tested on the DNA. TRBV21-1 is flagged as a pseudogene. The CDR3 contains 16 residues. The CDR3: CASSKGRDTNSYEQYF. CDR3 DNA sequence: TGTGCCAGCAGCAAAGGACGGGACACTAACTCCTACGAGCAGTACTTC.

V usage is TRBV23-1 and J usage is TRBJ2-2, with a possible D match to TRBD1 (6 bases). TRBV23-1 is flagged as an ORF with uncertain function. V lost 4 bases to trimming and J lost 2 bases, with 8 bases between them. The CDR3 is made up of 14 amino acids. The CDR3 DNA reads TGCGCCAGCAGTCGGACAGATAACACCGGGGAGCTGTTTTTT. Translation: CASSRTDNTGELFF.

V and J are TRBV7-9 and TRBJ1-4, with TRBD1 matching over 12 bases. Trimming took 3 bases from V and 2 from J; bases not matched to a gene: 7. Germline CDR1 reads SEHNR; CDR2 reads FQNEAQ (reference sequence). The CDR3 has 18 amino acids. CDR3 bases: TGTGCCAGCAGCTTTTACGTGGGACAGGGGGCGACTAATGAAAAACTGTTTTTT. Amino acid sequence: CASSFYVGQGATNEKLFF. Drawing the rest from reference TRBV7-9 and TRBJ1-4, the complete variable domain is DTGVSQNPRHKITKRGQNVTFRCDPISEHNRLYWYRQTLGQGPEFLTYFQNEAQLEKSRLLSDRFSAERPKGSFSTLEIQRTEQGDSAMYLCASSFYVGQGATNEKLFFGSGTQLSVL.

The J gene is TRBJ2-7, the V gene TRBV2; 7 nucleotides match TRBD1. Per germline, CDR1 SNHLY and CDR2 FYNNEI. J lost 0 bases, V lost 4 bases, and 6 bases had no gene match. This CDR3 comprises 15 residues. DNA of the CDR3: TGTGCCAGCAGTGCTGGGACAGCTTTCTCCTACGAGCAGTACTTC. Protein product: CASSAGTAFSYEQYF.

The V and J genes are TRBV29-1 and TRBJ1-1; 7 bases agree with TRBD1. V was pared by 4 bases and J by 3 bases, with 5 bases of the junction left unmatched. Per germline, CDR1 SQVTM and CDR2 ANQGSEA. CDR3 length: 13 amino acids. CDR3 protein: CSVGTGADTEAFF. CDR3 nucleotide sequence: TGCAGCGTTGGAACAGGGGCTGACACTGAAGCTTTCTTT.

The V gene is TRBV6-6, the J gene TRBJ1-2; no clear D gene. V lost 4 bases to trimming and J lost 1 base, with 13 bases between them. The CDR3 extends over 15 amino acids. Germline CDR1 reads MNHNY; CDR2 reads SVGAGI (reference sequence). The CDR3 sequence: CASSFPTEDNYGYTF. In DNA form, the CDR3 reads TGTGCCAGCAGTTTCCCGACGGAGGATAACTATGGCTACACCTTC.

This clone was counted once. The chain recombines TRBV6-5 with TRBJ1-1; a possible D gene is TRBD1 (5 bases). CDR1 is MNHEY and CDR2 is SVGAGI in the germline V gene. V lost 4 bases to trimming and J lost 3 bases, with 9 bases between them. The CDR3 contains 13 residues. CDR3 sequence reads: CASSFRQHTEAFF. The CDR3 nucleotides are TGTGCCAGCAGTTTTCGACAGCACACTGAAGCTTTCTTT.

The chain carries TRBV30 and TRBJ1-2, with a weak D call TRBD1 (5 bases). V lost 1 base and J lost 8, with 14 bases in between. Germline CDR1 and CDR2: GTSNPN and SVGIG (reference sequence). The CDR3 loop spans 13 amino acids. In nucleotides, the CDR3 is TGTGCCTGGAGTGACTACCAGGGCGGCGGCTACACCTTC. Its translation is CAWSDYQGGGYTF.

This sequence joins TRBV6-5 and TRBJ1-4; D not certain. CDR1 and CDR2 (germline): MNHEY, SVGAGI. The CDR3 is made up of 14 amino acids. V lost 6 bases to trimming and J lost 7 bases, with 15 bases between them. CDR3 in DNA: TGTGCCAGCAGGAACTCCCGGCAAGGTGAAAAACTGTTTTTT. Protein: CASRNSRQGEKLFF.

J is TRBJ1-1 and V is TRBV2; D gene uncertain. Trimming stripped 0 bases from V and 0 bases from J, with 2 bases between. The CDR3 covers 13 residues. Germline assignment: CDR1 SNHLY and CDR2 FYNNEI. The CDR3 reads CASSEAMNTEAFF. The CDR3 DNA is TGTGCCAGCAGTGAAGCTATGAACACTGAAGCTTTCTTT.

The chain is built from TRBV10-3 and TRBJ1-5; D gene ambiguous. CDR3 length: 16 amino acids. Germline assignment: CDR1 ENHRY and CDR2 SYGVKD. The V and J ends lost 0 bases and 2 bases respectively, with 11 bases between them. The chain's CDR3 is CAISESEFGGNQPQHF. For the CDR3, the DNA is TGTGCCATCAGTGAGTCGGAATTTGGCGGCAATCAGCCCCAGCATTTT.

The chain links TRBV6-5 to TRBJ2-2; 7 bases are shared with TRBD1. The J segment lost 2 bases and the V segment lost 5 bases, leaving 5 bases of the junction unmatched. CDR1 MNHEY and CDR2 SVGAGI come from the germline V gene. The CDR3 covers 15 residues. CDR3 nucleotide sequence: TGTGCCAGCAGTCCGGGACAGACTAACACCGGGGAGCTGTTTTTT. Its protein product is CASSPGQTNTGELFF.

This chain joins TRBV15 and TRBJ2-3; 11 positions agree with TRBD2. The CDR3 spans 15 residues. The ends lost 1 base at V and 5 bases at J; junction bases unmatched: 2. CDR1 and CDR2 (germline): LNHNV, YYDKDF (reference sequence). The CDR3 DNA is TGTGCCACCAGCAGAGTAGCGGGAGGGGGAGATACGCAGTATTTT. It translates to CATSRVAGGGDTQYF.

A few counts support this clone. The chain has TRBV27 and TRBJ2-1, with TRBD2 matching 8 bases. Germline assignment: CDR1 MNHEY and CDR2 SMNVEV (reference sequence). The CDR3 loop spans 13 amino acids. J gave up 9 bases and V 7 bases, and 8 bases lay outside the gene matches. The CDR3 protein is CASKDSGVPEQFF. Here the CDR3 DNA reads TGTGCCAGCAAAGATAGCGGGGTACCTGAGCAGTTCTTC.

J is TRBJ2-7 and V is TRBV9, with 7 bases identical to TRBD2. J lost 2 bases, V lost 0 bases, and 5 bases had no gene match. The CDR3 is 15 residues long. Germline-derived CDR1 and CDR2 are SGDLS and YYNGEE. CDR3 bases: TGTGCCAGCAGCGTAGGAATGGGGGGGACCTACGAGCAGTACTTC. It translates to CASSVGMGGTYEQYF.

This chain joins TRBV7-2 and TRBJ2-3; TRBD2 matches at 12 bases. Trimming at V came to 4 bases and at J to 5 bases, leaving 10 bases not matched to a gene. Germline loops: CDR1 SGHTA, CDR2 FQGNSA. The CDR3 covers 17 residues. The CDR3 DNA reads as TGTGCCAGCAGCTCACAAACCCTAGCGGGGGGGCAAGATACGCAGTATTTT. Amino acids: CASSSQTLAGGQDTQYF.

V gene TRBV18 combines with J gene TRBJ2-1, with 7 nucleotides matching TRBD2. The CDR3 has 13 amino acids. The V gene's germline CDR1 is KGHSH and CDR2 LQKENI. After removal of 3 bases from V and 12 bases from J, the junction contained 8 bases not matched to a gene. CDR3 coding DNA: TGTGCCAGCTCACCCCAGTCCGGGGAGGGGCAGTTCTTC. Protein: CASSPQSGEGQFF.

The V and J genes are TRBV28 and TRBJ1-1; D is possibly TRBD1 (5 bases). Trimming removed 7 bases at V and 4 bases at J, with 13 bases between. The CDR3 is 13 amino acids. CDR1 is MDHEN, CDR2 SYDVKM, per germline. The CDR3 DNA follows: TGTGCCAGCATTCCGACAGTTGGCACTGAAGCTTTCTTT. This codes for CASIPTVGTEAFF.